These T cell receptor beta chains were read from a single sample in a study of T cell repertoires in cytomegalovirus infection. These TCRs' antigens remain unknown. TCRdb called the reads again in MiXCR, with one record for every CDR3 protein. The sample consists of roughly 150,000 distinct CDR3 sequences, approximately 21% of them appearing once. The specimen was CD8+ T cells from cultured PBMCs, collected from culture after CMV antigen stimulation. The receptors come from a human donor in good health (CMV status not recorded). Some clones in this sample may be carry-over from other donors' samples. Each CDR3 is given with its conserved first and last residue. The D gene is left open where the match is weak. Not all rows give a size; the values are once, few, many and, for expanded clones, a class.

size: NA
J: TRBJ2-2
V: TRBV11-2
D: NA
CDR3: CASSSYPNDISNTGELFF
DNA: TGTGCCAGCAGCTCCTACCCCAATGATATATCGAACACCGGGGAGCTGTTTTTT

size: NA
J: TRBJ2-2
V: TRBV7-9
D: TRBD1
CDR3: CASSSRDRPANTGELFF
DNA: TGTGCCAGCAGCTCCCGGGACAGGCCCGCGAACACCGGGGAGCTGTTTTTT

size: NA
J: TRBJ1-1
V: TRBV11-1
D: TRBD1
CDR3: CASSPPTGAQTEAFF
DNA: TGTGCCAGCAGCCCCCCGACAGGGGCTCAGACTGAAGCTTTCTTT

size: NA
J: TRBJ1-2
V: TRBV6-1
D: NA
CDR3: CASSLVRGRGYTF
DNA: TGTGCCAGCAGCCTCGTGAGGGGACGCGGCTACACCTTC

size: NA
J: TRBJ1-2
V: TRBV6-1
D: NA
CDR3: CASRTIYGYTF
DNA: TGTGCCAGCAGGACGATCTATGGCTACACCTTC

size: NA
J: TRBJ2-5
V: TRBV15
D: NA
CDR3: CATSTWTAQETQYF
DNA: TGTGCCACCAGCACCTGGACAGCTCAAGAGACCCAGTACTTC

size: NA
J: TRBJ2-2
V: TRBV6-2/TRBV6-3
D: TRBD1
CDR3: CASSYLADRVYAGELFF
DNA: TGTGCCAGCAGTTACTTAGCGGACAGGGTTTATGCCGGGGAGCTGTTTTTT

size: NA
J: TRBJ2-5
V: TRBV6-5
D: NA
CDR3: CASSELGWETQYF
DNA: TGTGCCAGCAGTGAATTGGGTTGGGAGACCCAGTACTTC

size: few
J: TRBJ2-3
V: TRBV7-6
D: NA
CDR3: CASRKDTQYF
DNA: TGTGCCAGCAGGAAAGATACGCAGTATTTT

size: few
J: TRBJ1-1
V: TRBV6-2/TRBV6-3
D: TRBD1
CDR3: CASSPPGQGDPEGEAFF
DNA: TGTGCCAGCTCCCCCCCGGGACAGGGTGACCCTGAAGGTGAAGCTTTCTTT

size: NA
J: TRBJ1-1
V: TRBV7-6
D: NA
CDR3: CASSSDQTEAFF
DNA: TGTGCCAGCAGCTCCGATCAAACTGAAGCTTTCTTT

size: few
J: TRBJ1-2
V: TRBV7-8
D: TRBD1
CDR3: CASSRLPQGESYGYTF
DNA: TGTGCCAGCAGCCGACTTCCTCAGGGGGAAAGCTATGGCTACACCTTC

size: few
J: TRBJ2-4
V: TRBV4-3
D: NA
CDR3: CASSQDSSVIAKNIQYF
DNA: TGCGCCAGCAGCCAAGATAGCAGTGTCATAGCCAAAAACATTCAGTACTTC

size: NA
J: TRBJ1-4
V: TRBV12-3/TRBV12-4
D: TRBD1
CDR3: CASSLLQGVGEKLFF
DNA: TGTGCCAGCAGCTTATTACAGGGGGTGGGGGAAAAACTGTTTTTT

size: NA
J: TRBJ1-1
V: TRBV28
D: NA
CDR3: CASSFRIGSADTEAFF
DNA: TGTGCCAGCAGTTTCAGGATAGGGTCAGCGGACACTGAAGCTTTCTTT

size: few
J: TRBJ2-5
V: TRBV4-1
D: TRBD1
CDR3: CASSQPGQQETQYF
DNA: TGCGCCAGCAGCCAACCGGGACAGCAAGAGACCCAGTACTTC

size: NA
J: TRBJ1-2
V: TRBV6-1
D: NA
CDR3: CASSLRTARDGYTF
DNA: TGTGCCAGCAGTCTGCGGACAGCTCGCGATGGCTACACCTTC

size: NA
J: TRBJ1-1
V: TRBV7-6
D: TRBD1
CDR3: CASSLGPGQGAEDTEAFF
DNA: TGTGCCAGCAGCTTAGGCCCGGGACAGGGGGCAGAGGACACTGAAGCTTTCTTT

size: NA
J: TRBJ1-6
V: TRBV6-6
D: NA
CDR3: CASSSGPNSPLHF
DNA: TGTGCCAGCAGTTCGGGCCCAAATTCACCCCTCCACTTT

size: NA
J: TRBJ2-7
V: TRBV15
D: NA
CDR3: CATSSGAFGYEQYF
DNA: TGTGCCACCAGCAGCGGGGCCTTCGGGTACGAGCAGTACTTC

size: NA
J: TRBJ2-7
V: TRBV7-6
D: NA
CDR3: CASSLGHGGDEQYF
DNA: TGTGCCAGCAGCTTAGGACACGGTGGAGACGAGCAGTACTTC

size: NA
J: TRBJ1-1
V: TRBV12-3/TRBV12-4
D: NA
CDR3: CASSLTVSEAFF
DNA: TGTGCCAGCAGCCTGACAGTCTCTGAAGCTTTCTTT

size: many
J: TRBJ1-1
V: TRBV7-2
D: NA
CDR3: CASSLEQGTEAFF
DNA: TGTGCCAGCAGCTTAGAGCAGGGGACTGAAGCTTTCTTT

size: NA
J: TRBJ2-7
V: TRBV7-2
D: TRBD2
CDR3: CASSPPTGTSYEQYF
DNA: TGTGCCAGCAGCCCGCCGACCGGGACTAGCTACGAGCAGTACTTC

size: few
J: TRBJ2-7
V: TRBV6-2/TRBV6-3
D: TRBD1
CDR3: CASSYSGWTGIYEQYF
DNA: TGTGCCAGCAGTTACTCGGGATGGACAGGAATCTACGAGCAGTACTTC

size: NA
J: TRBJ2-1
V: TRBV7-8
D: NA
CDR3: CASSLAGGPSSYNEQFF
DNA: TGTGCCAGCAGCTTAGCGGGGGGGCCAAGCTCCTACAATGAGCAGTTCTTC

size: few
J: TRBJ1-5
V: TRBV7-2
D: NA
CDR3: CASSTRGGNQPQHF
DNA: TGTGCCAGCAGCACGCGAGGGGGCAATCAGCCCCAGCATTTT

size: NA
J: TRBJ2-7
V: TRBV4-2
D: TRBD2
CDR3: CASSQDMGGSGAYEQYF
DNA: TGTGCCAGCAGCCAAGATATGGGGGGGTCGGGGGCCTACGAGCAGTACTTC

size: NA
J: TRBJ1-1
V: TRBV7-3
D: NA
CDR3: CASSSAFF
DNA: TGTGCCAGCAGCTCCGCTTTCTTT

size: NA
J: TRBJ2-1
V: TRBV6-2/TRBV6-3
D: NA
CDR3: CASSYSISGDLSSYNEQFF
DNA: TGTGCCAGCAGTTACTCGATTAGTGGCGACCTGAGCTCCTACAATGAGCAGTTCTTC

size: few
J: TRBJ1-5
V: TRBV12-3/TRBV12-4
D: NA
CDR3: CASSLAPITGGNQPQHF
DNA: TGTGCCAGCAGTTTAGCGCCCATAACTGGGGGCAATCAGCCCCAGCATTTT

size: NA
J: TRBJ2-5
V: TRBV7-2
D: TRBD2
CDR3: CASSLLLAGEETQYF
DNA: TGTGCCAGCAGCTTGCTACTAGCGGGAGAAGAGACCCAGTACTTC

size: few
J: TRBJ2-1
V: TRBV7-6
D: TRBD2
CDR3: CASSSGGGPYNEQFF
DNA: TGTGCCAGCAGCTCCGGGGGGGGACCCTACAATGAGCAGTTCTTC

size: NA
J: TRBJ2-2
V: TRBV14
D: NA
CDR3: CASSRGSGTGELFF
DNA: TGTGCCAGCAGCCGGGGCTCAGGCACCGGGGAGCTGTTTTTT

size: few
J: TRBJ2-1
V: TRBV7-2
D: TRBD2
CDR3: CASSFPGLAGANPIDEQFF
DNA: TGTGCCAGCAGCTTCCCGGGACTAGCGGGGGCTAACCCAATAGATGAGCAGTTCTTC

size: NA
J: TRBJ2-7
V: TRBV7-2
D: NA
CDR3: CASSPGQGGRREQYF
DNA: TGTGCCAGCAGCCCCGGCCAGGGGGGCCGGAGGGAGCAGTACTTC

size: few
J: TRBJ2-1
V: TRBV11-2
D: NA
CDR3: CASSLKYNSYNEQFF
DNA: TGTGCCAGCAGCTTAAAATATAACTCCTACAATGAGCAGTTCTTC

size: NA
J: TRBJ2-2
V: TRBV6-1
D: NA
CDR3: CASSAEPRSPGELFF
DNA: TGTGCCAGCAGTGCGGAACCCAGGTCGCCCGGGGAGCTGTTTTTT

size: many
J: TRBJ1-5
V: TRBV6-5
D: NA
CDR3: CASSYSSGTQPQHF
DNA: TGTGCCAGCAGTTACTCCTCAGGGACCCAGCCCCAGCATTTT

size: NA
J: TRBJ2-1
V: TRBV7-8
D: TRBD2
CDR3: CASSPRGGSNEQFF
DNA: TGTGCCAGCAGCCCACGGGGGGGATCCAATGAGCAGTTCTTC

size: few
J: TRBJ2-3
V: TRBV11-2
D: TRBD2
CDR3: CASSLVPWTSGGRGTDTQYF
DNA: TGTGCCAGCAGCTTAGTCCCATGGACTAGCGGGGGGCGCGGCACAGATACGCAGTATTTT

size: NA
J: TRBJ1-2
V: TRBV7-3
D: TRBD1
CDR3: CASSLPLTGTDGYTF
DNA: TGTGCCAGCAGCTTGCCGTTGACAGGGACAGATGGCTACACCTTC

size: NA
J: TRBJ1-1
V: TRBV6-5
D: NA
CDR3: CASINGENTEAFF
DNA: TGTGCCAGCATCAACGGGGAGAACACTGAAGCTTTCTTT

size: NA
J: TRBJ2-7
V: TRBV28
D: NA
CDR3: CASSPPGYGTYEQYF
DNA: TGTGCCAGCAGCCCCCCTGGATACGGAACCTACGAGCAGTACTTC

size: NA
J: TRBJ1-1
V: TRBV6-2/TRBV6-3
D: TRBD1
CDR3: CASSRGTGITEAFF
DNA: TGTGCCAGCAGTCGAGGGACAGGGATTACTGAAGCTTTCTTT

size: few
J: TRBJ2-7
V: TRBV7-2
D: TRBD1
CDR3: CASSLEVTGLNEQYF
DNA: TGTGCCAGCAGCTTAGAGGTGACAGGGCTTAACGAGCAGTACTTC

size: few
J: TRBJ2-7
V: TRBV9
D: NA
CDR3: CASSVGSSGSLYEQYF
DNA: TGTGCCAGCAGCGTAGGATCGTCTGGATCCCTCTACGAGCAGTACTTC

size: few
J: TRBJ2-7
V: TRBV10-3
D: NA
CDR3: CAISPGTLTYEQYF
DNA: TGTGCCATCAGTCCCGGGACGTTGACCTACGAGCAGTACTTC

size: few
J: TRBJ1-6
V: TRBV12-3/TRBV12-4
D: NA
CDR3: CASSHFLSDLGGVLHF
DNA: TGTGCCAGCAGCCATTTCTTGTCCGACTTGGGTGGGGTCCTCCACTTT

size: few
J: TRBJ1-4
V: TRBV7-2
D: NA
CDR3: CASKLEGGSEKLFF
DNA: TGTGCCAGCAAACTTGAAGGAGGCAGCGAAAAACTGTTTTTT

size: NA
J: TRBJ2-7
V: TRBV7-9
D: NA
CDR3: CASSPPPFEQYF
DNA: TGTGCCAGCAGTCCCCCCCCATTCGAGCAGTACTTC

size: few
J: TRBJ1-1
V: TRBV11-3
D: NA
CDR3: CASSTGRSNTEAFF
DNA: TGTGCCAGCAGCACGGGGAGAAGCAACACTGAAGCTTTCTTT

size: few
J: TRBJ1-1
V: TRBV7-2
D: TRBD1
CDR3: CASSSGQGTFEAFF
DNA: TGTGCCAGCAGTTCCGGACAGGGGACCTTTGAAGCTTTCTTT

size: few
J: TRBJ2-2
V: TRBV7-2
D: TRBD1
CDR3: CASPGTVNTGELFF
DNA: TGTGCCAGCCCCGGGACAGTGAACACCGGGGAGCTGTTTTTT

size: many
J: TRBJ2-7
V: TRBV10-3
D: TRBD2
CDR3: CAISENPVGGEYEQYF
DNA: TGTGCCATCAGCGAGAACCCGGTCGGGGGGGAGTACGAGCAGTACTTC

size: NA
J: TRBJ2-7
V: TRBV7-9
D: TRBD2
CDR3: CASSSLAGGRSSYEQYF
DNA: TGTGCCAGCAGCTCCTTAGCGGGGGGGAGGAGCTCCTACGAGCAGTACTTC

size: NA
J: TRBJ2-4
V: TRBV27
D: TRBD1
CDR3: CASSLTGGGRNIQYF
DNA: TGTGCCAGCAGTTTGACAGGGGGCGGCAGAAACATTCAGTACTTC

size: NA
J: TRBJ1-2
V: TRBV19
D: TRBD1
CDR3: CASSNRQGDGGRHGYTF
DNA: TGTGCCAGTAGTAATAGACAGGGGGACGGGGGTCGCCATGGCTACACCTTC

size: few
J: TRBJ1-1
V: TRBV4-1
D: NA
CDR3: CASRRTANTEAFF
DNA: TGCGCCAGCAGGCGGACAGCAAACACTGAAGCTTTCTTT